These 21 T cell receptor beta chains were sequenced from one sample in a study of blood T cell repertoires in COVID-19. Profiled with immunoSEQ multiplex PCR; TCRdb holds only in-frame clones, not every one. The table records under 450,000 clones, roughly four fifths of them present only once. The sample comprised PBMCs or T cells enriched from blood (not recorded which). Source of these receptors: a woman aged 45-65 years who had recovered from COVID-19.

This clone occurred once. The genes are TRBV19 and TRBJ1-2; 7 positions agree with TRBD1. The CDR3 is 13 residues long. Trimming took 9 bases from V and 8 from J; bases not matched to a gene: 12. The germline V gene has CDR1 LNHDA and CDR2 SQIVND (reference sequence). CDR3 bases: TGTGCCAGCCGAGGACAGGACATATGGGGCTACACCTTC. Its protein product is CASRGQDIWGYTF.

The CDR3 is CAWSVQRAGYTF. As DNA, the CDR3 is TGTGCCTGGAGTGTACAACGTGCTGGCTACACCTTC. The chain combines TRBV30 with TRBJ1-2, with unresolved D. Germline loops: CDR1 GTSNPN, CDR2 SVGIG (reference sequence). V lost 0 bases to trimming and J lost 7 bases, with 9 bases between them. CDR3 size: 12 residues.

The genes are TRBV7-2 and TRBJ1-1; D not resolved. CDR1 and CDR2 (germline): SGHTA, FQGNSA. The CDR3 runs to 11 residues. The V end lost 4 bases, the J end lost 12 bases, and 12 bases lay between the germline ends. DNA for the CDR3: TGTGCCAGCAGCTCCATAGTTCTAACTTTCTTT. This encodes CASSSIVLTFF.

The V and J genes are TRBV10-3 and TRBJ2-7, with D maybe TRBD1 (6 bases). Germline V gives CDR1 ENHRY, CDR2 SYGVKD. CDR3 length equals 12 residues. Trimming cost V 6 bases and J 7 bases, with 13 bases left between them. The CDR3: CAIRSGVGEQYF. CDR3 nucleotides: TGTGCCATCAGATCAGGGGTGGGGGAGCAGTACTTC.

This chain joins TRBV30 and TRBJ1-1, with 7 bases that match TRBD1. The V segment lost 6 bases and the J segment 8 bases; nucleotides outside the gene matches: 12. This CDR3 region has 13 residues. Germline lookup yields CDR1 GTSNPN and CDR2 SVGIG (reference sequence). The CDR3 region has the DNA TGTGCCTGCCGGGGACAGTCCCACGAGGAAGCTTTCTTT. Translation gives CACRGQSHEEAFF. Using reference TRBV30 and TRBJ1-1 for the parts outside the CDR3, the full variable domain is SQTIHQWPATLVQPVGSPLSLECTVEGTSNPNLYWYRQAAGRGLQLLFYSVGIGQISSEVPQNLSASRPQDRQFILSSKKLLLSDSGFYLCACRGQSHEEAFFGQGTRLTVV.

CDR3 loop: CASSGLAGGPGEQYF. The DNA of the CDR3 is TGTGCCAGCAGCGGACTAGCGGGAGGGCCGGGCGAGCAGTACTTC. The chain uses TRBV7-2 and TRBJ2-7, with 15 bases lining up with TRBD2. There are 15 residues in the CDR3. Germline V lookup: CDR1 SGHTA, CDR2 FQGNSA. J was trimmed by 6 bases and V by 5 bases; bases with no gene match: 5. The whole variable domain, remainder taken from reference TRBV7-2 and TRBJ2-7, is GAGVSQSPSNKVTEKGKDVELRCDPISGHTALYWYRQSLGQGLEFLIYFQGNSAPDKSGLPSDRFSAERTGGSVSTLTIQRTQQEDSAVYLCASSGLAGGPGEQYFGPGTRLTVT.

The chain links TRBV7-2 to TRBJ2-3; 7 bases agree with TRBD2. V dropped 6 bases and J dropped 0; count of bases not matched to a gene: 9. Germline assignment: CDR1 SGHTA and CDR2 FQGNSA. This CDR3 region has 16 residues. CDR3 in amino acids: CASRQTLAPSTDTQYF. CDR3 bases: TGTGCCAGCAGGCAAACACTAGCGCCTAGCACAGATACGCAGTATTTT.

This clone was detected a few times. The chain combines TRBV24-1 with TRBJ1-1; possible D gene TRBD1, 6 bases. CDR3 length: 13 residues. Trimming stripped 6 bases from V and 7 bases from J, with 14 bases between. Germline CDR1 KGHDR, CDR2 SFDVKD. The CDR3 DNA reads TGTGCCACCAGTTATGGGACACCCGATGAAGCTTTCTTT. As protein: CATSYGTPDEAFF.

The chain is built from TRBV30 and TRBJ1-3, with D possibly matching TRBD1 (6 bases). Looked up from germline, CDR1 is GTSNPN and CDR2 is SVGIG (reference sequence). The CDR3 loop spans 14 amino acids. Deletions cut 1 base from V and 2 bases from J, with 9 bases between. The CDR3 loop reads CAWSARDTGNTIYF. In DNA form, the CDR3 reads TGTGCCTGGAGTGCAAGGGACACTGGAAACACCATATATTTT.

This chain uses TRBV4-3 with TRBJ2-1, with 8 positions matching TRBD2. The CDR3 contains 17 residues. Germline V gene sequence: CDR1 LGHNA, CDR2 YSLEER. Unmatched junction bases numbered 14, after V lost 3 bases and J lost 7 bases. This chain's CDR3 is CASSHETPGLGMNEQFF. The CDR3 bases are TGCGCCAGCAGCCACGAGACCCCGGGACTAGGAATGAATGAGCAGTTCTTC.

The chain has TRBV12-3 or TRBV12-4 and TRBJ1-6, with unresolved D. The CDR3 is made up of 13 amino acids. Trimming left V 3 bases short and J 7 bases short, with 7 bases between. CDR3 in DNA: TGTGCCAGCAGTTTGGCCCGAAATTCACCCCTCCACTTT. It codes for CASSLARNSPLHF.

The gene calls are TRBV9 and TRBJ2-2, with D unclear. The CDR3 spans 14 residues. V was pared by 2 bases and J by 0 bases, with 5 bases between. Germline-derived CDR1 and CDR2 are SGDLS and YYNGEE. The CDR3: CASSVTTNTGELFF. The CDR3 DNA sequence: TGTGCCAGCAGCGTTACAACGAACACCGGGGAGCTGTTTTTT.

J is TRBJ2-5 and V is TRBV30, with 8 bases lining up with TRBD1. There are 14 residues in the CDR3. Germline V lookup: CDR1 GTSNPN, CDR2 SVGIG (reference sequence). V trimming: 1 base; J trimming: 4 bases; junction bases outside the gene matches: 5. CDR3: CAWSDDRGGETQYF. CDR3 coding DNA: TGTGCCTGGAGTGATGACAGGGGCGGAGAGACCCAGTACTTC.

This clone was observed a single time. This chain connects TRBV7-2 to TRBJ2-3; the match to TRBD2 covers 11 bases. This CDR3 has 16 residues. The V segment lost 5 bases and the J segment 4 bases; nucleotides outside the gene matches: 8. CDR1 is SGHTA, CDR2 FQGNSA, per germline. The CDR3 loop reads CASSPLGLAGPDTQYF. The CDR3 nucleotides are TGTGCCAGCAGCCCCCTTGGACTAGCGGGCCCAGATACGCAGTATTTT.

The chain has TRBV19 and TRBJ2-1, with TRBD1 identical over 9 bases. After removal of 5 bases from V and 1 base from J, the junction contained 3 bases not matched to a gene. The CDR3 is 15 amino acids. The V gene's germline CDR1 is LNHDA and CDR2 SQIVND (reference sequence). DNA of the CDR3: TGTGCCAGTAGTCCCGACAGGGGGTCCTACAATGAGCAGTTCTTC. It codes for CASSPDRGSYNEQFF.

This chain joins TRBV6-5 and TRBJ2-7; TRBD2 agrees at 8 bases. V lost 5 bases, J lost 2 bases, and 5 bases stayed unmatched. Germline-derived CDR1 and CDR2 are MNHEY and SVGAGI. This CDR3 is 14 amino acids long. The CDR3 here is CASSRAGATYEQYF. CDR3 sequence (DNA): TGTGCCAGCAGTCGAGCGGGAGCCACCTACGAGCAGTACTTC.

The rearrangement links TRBV2 to TRBJ1-2; the match to TRBD1 covers 8 bases. Germline lookup yields CDR1 SNHLY and CDR2 FYNNEI. The junction had 4 bases not matched to a gene; V was cut back by 7 bases and J by 6 bases. The CDR3 has 12 amino acids. The CDR3 region is CASTGQGNGYTF. For the CDR3, the DNA is TGTGCCAGCACCGGACAGGGTAATGGCTACACCTTC. Drawing the rest from reference TRBV2 and TRBJ1-2, the complete variable domain is EPEVTQTPSHQVTQMGQEVILRCVPISNHLYFYWYRQILGQKVEFLVSFYNNEISEKSEIFDDQFSVERPDGSNFTLKIRSTKLEDSAMYFCASTGQGNGYTFGSGTRLTVV.

The V call is TRBV19, the J call TRBJ2-1; D ambiguous. The germline V gene has CDR1 LNHDA and CDR2 SQIVND (reference sequence). The CDR3 length is 15 residues. The germline V and J ends were trimmed by 2 bases and 0 bases, with 8 bases remaining between them. The CDR3 bases are TGTGCCAGTAGTATATCACCGAGCTCCTACAATGAGCAGTTCTTC. It specifies CASSISPSSYNEQFF.

This clone has a handful of counts. V is TRBV29-1 and J is TRBJ1-5; D is unclear. This CDR3 contains 13 residues. The germline V and J ends were trimmed by 7 bases and 5 bases, with 15 bases remaining between them. Germline CDR1 reads SQVTM; CDR2 reads ANQGSEA. The DNA of the CDR3 is TGCAGCGCTGCCTCAGGTGTGGATCAGCCCCAGCATTTT. This sequence encodes CSAASGVDQPQHF.

The V call is TRBV4-3, the J call TRBJ2-3; D might be TRBD2 (5 bases). V was pared by 4 bases and J by 0 bases, with 8 bases between. This CDR3 region has 14 residues. Germline V CDR1 and CDR2: LGHNA, YSLEER. CDR3 in DNA: TGCGCCAGCAGCCCCAGCGGAAGCACAGATACGCAGTATTTT. The encoded protein is CASSPSGSTDTQYF.

V is TRBV2 and J is TRBJ1-6, with D uncertain. Looked up from germline, CDR1 is SNHLY and CDR2 is FYNNEI. The CDR3 covers 15 residues. Trimming removed 7 bases at V and 7 bases at J, with 17 bases between. The CDR3 spells CASTTTWTGNSPLHF. The CDR3 nucleotides are TGTGCCAGCACCACGACTTGGACGGGGAATTCACCCCTCCACTTT. Full variable domain (missing parts from reference TRBV2 and TRBJ1-6): EPEVTQTPSHQVTQMGQEVILRCVPISNHLYFYWYRQILGQKVEFLVSFYNNEISEKSEIFDDQFSVERPDGSNFTLKIRSTKLEDSAMYFCASTTTWTGNSPLHFGNGTRLTVT.